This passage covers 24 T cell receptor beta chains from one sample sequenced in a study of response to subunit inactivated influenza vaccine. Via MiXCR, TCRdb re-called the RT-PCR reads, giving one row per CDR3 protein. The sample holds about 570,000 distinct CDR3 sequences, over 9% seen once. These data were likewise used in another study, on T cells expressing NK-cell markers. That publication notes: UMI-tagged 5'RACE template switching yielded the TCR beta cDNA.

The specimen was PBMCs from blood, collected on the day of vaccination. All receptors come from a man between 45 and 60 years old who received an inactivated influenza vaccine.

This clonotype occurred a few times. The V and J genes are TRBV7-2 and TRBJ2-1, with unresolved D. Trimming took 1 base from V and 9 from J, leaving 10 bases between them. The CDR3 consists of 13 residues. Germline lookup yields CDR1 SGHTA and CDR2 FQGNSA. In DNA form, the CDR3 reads TGTGCCAGCAGCTTAGGGGCATGGGGTGAGCAGTTCTTC. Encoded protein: CASSLGAWGEQFF.

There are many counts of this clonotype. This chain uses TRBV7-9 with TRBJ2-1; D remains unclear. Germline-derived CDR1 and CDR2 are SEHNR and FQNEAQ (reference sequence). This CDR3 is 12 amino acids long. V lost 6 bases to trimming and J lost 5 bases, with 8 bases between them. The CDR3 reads CASRQTNNEQFF. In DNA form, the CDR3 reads TGTGCCAGCAGACAAACAAACAATGAGCAGTTCTTC.

The CDR3 DNA reads as TGCAGTGCTTCGGGACACTCGAACACTGAAGCTTTCTTT. Translation gives CSASGHSNTEAFF. The rearrangement links TRBV20-1 to TRBJ1-1; weak D call: TRBD1 (6 bases). The germline V gene encodes CDR1 DFQATT and CDR2 SNEGSKA (reference sequence). V was shortened by 5 bases and J by 1 base, with 11 bases between the two germline ends. This CDR3 has 13 amino acids.

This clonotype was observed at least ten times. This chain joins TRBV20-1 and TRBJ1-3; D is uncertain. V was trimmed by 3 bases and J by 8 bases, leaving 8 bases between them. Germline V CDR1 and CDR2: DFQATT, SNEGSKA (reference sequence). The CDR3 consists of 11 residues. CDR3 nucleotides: TGCAGTGCTAGGGATACACACACCATATATTTT. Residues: CSARDTHTIYF.

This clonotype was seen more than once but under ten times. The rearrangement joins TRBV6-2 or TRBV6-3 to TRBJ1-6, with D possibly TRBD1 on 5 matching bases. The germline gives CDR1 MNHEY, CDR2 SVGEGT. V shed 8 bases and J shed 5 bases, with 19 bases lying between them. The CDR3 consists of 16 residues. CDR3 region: CASAPLAGRDNSPLHF. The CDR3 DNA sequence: TGTGCCAGCGCTCCGTTGGCAGGGCGAGATAATTCACCCCTCCACTTT.

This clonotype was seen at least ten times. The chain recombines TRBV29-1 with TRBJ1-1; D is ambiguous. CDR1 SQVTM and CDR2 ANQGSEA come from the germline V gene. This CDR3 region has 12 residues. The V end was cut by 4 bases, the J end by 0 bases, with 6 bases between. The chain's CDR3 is CSVVGMNTEAFF. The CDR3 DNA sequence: TGCAGCGTTGTCGGGATGAACACTGAAGCTTTCTTT.

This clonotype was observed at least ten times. The CDR3 sequence is CASRPPGQPYGYTF. The CDR3 DNA sequence: TGTGCCAGTAGACCTCCTGGACAGCCCTATGGCTACACCTTC. The chain uses TRBV19 and TRBJ1-2; a weak D match, TRBD1 (6 bases). V was trimmed by 6 bases and J by 4 bases, leaving 15 bases between them. Germline values: CDR1 LNHDA, CDR2 SQIVND (reference sequence). The length of the CDR3 is 14 residues.

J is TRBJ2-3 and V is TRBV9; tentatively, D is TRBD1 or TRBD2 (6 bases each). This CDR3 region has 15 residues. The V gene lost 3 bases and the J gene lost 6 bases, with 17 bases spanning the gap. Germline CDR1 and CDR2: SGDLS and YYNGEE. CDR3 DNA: TGTGCCAGCAGCGCCCGTCTAAGGGGGGCGGATACGCAGTATTTT. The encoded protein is CASSARLRGADTQYF.

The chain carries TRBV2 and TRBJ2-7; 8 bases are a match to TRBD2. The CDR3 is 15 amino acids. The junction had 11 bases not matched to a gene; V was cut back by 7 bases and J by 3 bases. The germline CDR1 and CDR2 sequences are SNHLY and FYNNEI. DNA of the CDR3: TGTGCCAGCACTTACGGGGGGGGAGCATACTACGAGCAGTACTTC. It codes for CASTYGGGAYYEQYF.

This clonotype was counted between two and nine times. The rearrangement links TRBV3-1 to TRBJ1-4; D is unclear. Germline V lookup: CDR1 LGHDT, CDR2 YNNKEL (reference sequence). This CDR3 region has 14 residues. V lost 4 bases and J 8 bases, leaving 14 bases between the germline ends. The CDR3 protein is CASSPFSSDEKLFF. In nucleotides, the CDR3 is TGTGCCAGCAGCCCCTTTTCGAGCGACGAAAAACTGTTTTTT.

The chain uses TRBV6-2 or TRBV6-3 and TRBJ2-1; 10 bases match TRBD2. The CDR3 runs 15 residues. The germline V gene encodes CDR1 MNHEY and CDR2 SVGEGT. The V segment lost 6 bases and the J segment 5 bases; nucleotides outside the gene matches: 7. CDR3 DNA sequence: TGTGCCAGCAGGCGTAGCGGGGGGTCCCACAATGAGCAGTTCTTC. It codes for CASRRSGGSHNEQFF.

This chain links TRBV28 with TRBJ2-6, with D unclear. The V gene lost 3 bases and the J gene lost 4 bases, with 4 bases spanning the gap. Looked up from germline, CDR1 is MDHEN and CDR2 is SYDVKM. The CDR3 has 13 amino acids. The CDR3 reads CASSFLGANVLTF. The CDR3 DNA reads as TGTGCCAGCAGTTTTCTGGGGGCCAACGTCCTGACTTTC. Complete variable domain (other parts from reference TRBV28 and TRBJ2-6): DVKVTQSSRYLVKRTGEKVFLECVQDMDHENMFWYRQDPGLGLRLIYFSYDVKMKEKGDIPEGYSVSREKKERFSLILESASTNQTSMYLCASSFLGANVLTFGAGSRLTVL.

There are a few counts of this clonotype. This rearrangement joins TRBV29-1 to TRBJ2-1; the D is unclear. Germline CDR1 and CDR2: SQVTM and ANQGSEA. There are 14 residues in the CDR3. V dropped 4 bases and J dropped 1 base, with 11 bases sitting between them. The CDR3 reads CSVAGRRSYNEQFF. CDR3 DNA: TGCAGCGTTGCAGGCCGCAGGTCCTACAATGAGCAGTTCTTC.

CDR3 coding DNA: TGTGCCAGCAGACGAACAACCCGGGCCTACGAGCAGTACTTC. Translated: CASRRTTRAYEQYF. The rearrangement joins TRBV6-1 to TRBJ2-7; the D is unclear. The CDR3 sequence is 14 residues long. The V end lost 6 bases, the J end lost 2 bases, and 14 bases lay between the germline ends. Germline V gene data show CDR1 as MNHNS and CDR2 as SASEGT.

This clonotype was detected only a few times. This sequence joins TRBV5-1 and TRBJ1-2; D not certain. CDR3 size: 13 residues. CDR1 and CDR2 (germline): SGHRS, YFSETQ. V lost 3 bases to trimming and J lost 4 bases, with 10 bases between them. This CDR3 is CASSSTGSYGYTF. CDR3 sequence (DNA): TGCGCCAGCAGCTCAACGGGAAGCTATGGCTACACCTTC.

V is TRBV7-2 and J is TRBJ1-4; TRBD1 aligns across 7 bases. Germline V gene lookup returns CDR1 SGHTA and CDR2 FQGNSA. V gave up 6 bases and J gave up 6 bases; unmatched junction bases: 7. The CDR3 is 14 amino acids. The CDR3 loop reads CASRGRGPDEKLFF. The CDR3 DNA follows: TGTGCCAGCAGGGGGAGGGGGCCCGATGAAAAACTGTTTTTT.

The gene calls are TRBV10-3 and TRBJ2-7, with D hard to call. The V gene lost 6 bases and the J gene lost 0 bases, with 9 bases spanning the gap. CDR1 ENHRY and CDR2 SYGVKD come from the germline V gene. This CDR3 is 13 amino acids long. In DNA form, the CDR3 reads TGTGCCATCAGCACAGCGAGCTCCTACGAGCAGTACTTC. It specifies CAISTASSYEQYF.

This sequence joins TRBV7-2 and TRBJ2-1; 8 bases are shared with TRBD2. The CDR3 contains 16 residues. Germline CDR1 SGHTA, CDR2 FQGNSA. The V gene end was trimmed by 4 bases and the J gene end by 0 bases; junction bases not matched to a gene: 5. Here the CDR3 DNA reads TGTGCCAGCAGCTCCCTAAGCGGGAGCTCCTACAATGAGCAGTTCTTC. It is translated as CASSSLSGSSYNEQFF.

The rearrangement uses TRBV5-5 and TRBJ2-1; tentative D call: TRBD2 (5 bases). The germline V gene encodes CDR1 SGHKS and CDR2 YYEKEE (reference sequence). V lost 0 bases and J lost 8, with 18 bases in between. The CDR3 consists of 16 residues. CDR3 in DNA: TGTGCCAGCAGCTTGGTCCGGGGTACCCCTCTGGATGAGCAGTTCTTC. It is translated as CASSLVRGTPLDEQFF.

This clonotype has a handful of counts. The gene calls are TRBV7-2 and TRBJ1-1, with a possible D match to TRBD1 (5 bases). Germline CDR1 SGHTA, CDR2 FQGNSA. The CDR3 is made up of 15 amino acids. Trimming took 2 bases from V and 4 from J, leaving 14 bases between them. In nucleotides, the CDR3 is TGTGCCAGCAGCTTATTCGCGTCCGGGGCCACTGAAGCTTTCTTT. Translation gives CASSLFASGATEAFF.

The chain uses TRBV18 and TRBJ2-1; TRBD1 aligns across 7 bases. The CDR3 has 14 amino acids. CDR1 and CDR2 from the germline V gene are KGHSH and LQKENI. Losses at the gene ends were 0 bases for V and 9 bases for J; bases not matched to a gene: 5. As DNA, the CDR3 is TGTGCCAGCTCACCACCTCCAGGGGGTAGTGAGCAGTTCTTC. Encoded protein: CASSPPPGGSEQFF. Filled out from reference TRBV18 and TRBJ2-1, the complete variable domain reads NAGVMQNPRHLVRRRGQEARLRCSPMKGHSHVYWYRQLPEEGLKFMVYLQKENIIDESGMPKERFSAEFPKEGPSILRIQQVVRGDSAAYFCASSPPPGGSEQFFGPGTRLTVL.

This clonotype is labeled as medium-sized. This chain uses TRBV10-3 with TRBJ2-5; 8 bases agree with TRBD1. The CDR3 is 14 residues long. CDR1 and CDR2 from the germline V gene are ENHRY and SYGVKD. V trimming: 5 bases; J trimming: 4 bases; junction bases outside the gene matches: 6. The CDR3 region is CAISRAGGGETQYF. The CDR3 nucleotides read TGTGCCATCAGTCGGGCAGGGGGCGGAGAGACCCAGTACTTC.

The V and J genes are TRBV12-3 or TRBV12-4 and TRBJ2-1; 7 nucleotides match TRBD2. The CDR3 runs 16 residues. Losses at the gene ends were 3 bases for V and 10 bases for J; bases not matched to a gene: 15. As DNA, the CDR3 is TGTGCCAGCAGTTTCGGTGTAGGACTAGGTTCACCCGAGCAGTTCTTC. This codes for CASSFGVGLGSPEQFF.

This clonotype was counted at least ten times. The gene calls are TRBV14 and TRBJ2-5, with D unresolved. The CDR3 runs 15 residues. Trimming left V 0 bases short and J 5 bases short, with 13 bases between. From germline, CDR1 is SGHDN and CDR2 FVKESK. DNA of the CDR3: TGTGCCAGCAGCCAAGACGTCCGTGGTATGGAGACCCAGTACTTC. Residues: CASSQDVRGMETQYF.